What follows are 5 T cell receptor beta chains derived from one specimen sequenced in a study of T-cell reconstitution after alpha-beta-depleted transplantation in children. Library preparation (for TCRbeta) was performed with unique molecular identifiers. TCRdb independently ran MiXCR on the PCR reads; one entry per CDR3 protein. The sample shows 450,000 to 600,000 distinct CDR3 sequences, approximately 29% of them seen only once. Source: PBMCs from the stem cell graft donor, taken from the stem cell graft. These receptors were taken from a human donor who donated a stem cell graft to a child with aplastic anemia.

The sample holds a few counts of this clonotype. CDR3 coding DNA: TGTGCCAGCAGCTTAGCTCACGGGACTAGCAGCCCGAAGCAGTTCTTC. It yields the protein CASSLAHGTSSPKQFF. The J gene is TRBJ2-1, the V gene TRBV7-2; 9 nucleotides match TRBD2. CDR3 length: 16 amino acids. CDR1 SGHTA and CDR2 FQGNSA come from the germline V gene. J lost 11 bases, V lost 0 bases, and 11 bases had no gene match.

A few counts support this clonotype. J is TRBJ2-5 and V is TRBV27; tentative D call: TRBD1 (5 bases). This CDR3 comprises 14 residues. V gave up 5 bases and J gave up 2 bases, with 12 bases separating them. Germline values: CDR1 MNHEY, CDR2 SMNVEV (reference sequence). As DNA, the CDR3 is TGTGCCAGCAGTCCCAACAGGTTTCAAGAGACCCAGTACTTC. It translates to CASSPNRFQETQYF.

This clonotype was picked up a small number of times. The chain recombines TRBV5-6 with TRBJ2-2; TRBD1 or TRBD2 may be the D gene (5 bases each). The germline V and J ends were trimmed by 5 bases and 3 bases, with 20 bases remaining between them. This CDR3 region has 17 residues. Germline-derived CDR1 and CDR2 are SGHDT and YYEEEE. CDR3 sequence reads: CASRTAVQTRDTGELFF. The CDR3 DNA is TGTGCCAGCAGGACAGCGGTTCAGACCAGGGACACCGGGGAGCTGTTTTTT.

The chain carries TRBV3-1 and TRBJ1-1; D is unclear. From germline, CDR1 is LGHDT and CDR2 YNNKEL (reference sequence). V was cut by 0 bases and J by 8 bases, with 13 bases left in between. The CDR3 extends over 14 amino acids. The CDR3 is CASSQEYPGIEAFF. CDR3 nucleotide sequence: TGTGCCAGCAGCCAAGAATACCCCGGGATAGAAGCTTTCTTT.

This clonotype was recorded a few times. The chain links TRBV7-2 to TRBJ2-3; TRBD2 aligns across 12 bases. The CDR3 is made up of 17 amino acids. The V and J ends lost 4 bases and 0 bases, in that order; junction bases with no gene match: 5. Germline CDR1 and CDR2: SGHTA and FQGNSA. The CDR3 here is CASSSGLAGSSTDTQYF. The CDR3 nucleotides read TGTGCCAGCAGCTCCGGACTAGCGGGATCTAGCACAGATACGCAGTATTTT.